Listed below are T cell receptor beta chains from one sample, sequenced in a study of T cells in Graves' hyperthyroidism and ophthalmopathy. TCRdb passed the multiplex PCR reads through MiXCR, listing each CDR3 protein once. The table lists about 740,000 distinct CDR3 sequences, about 14% of them singletons. Sequences were obtained from blood. These receptors originate from a woman aged 18-35 years with Graves' hyperthyroidism. Each CDR3 is given with its conserved first and last residue. The D gene is left open where the match is weak. Only some rows state a clone size, as once, few, many or a class for expanded clones.

J: TRBJ1-1; size: NA; V: TRBV20-1; D: NA; CDR3: CSAPRAAGTTEAFF; DNA: TGCAGTGCACCGAGGGCGGCAGGGACCACTGAAGCTTTCTTT
J: TRBJ2-7; size: NA; V: TRBV24-1; D: NA; CDR3: CATSDSGRNPYEQYF; DNA: TGTGCCACCAGTGATTCAGGGAGGAATCCCTACGAGCAGTACTTC
J: TRBJ2-7; size: few; V: TRBV28; D: NA; CDR3: CASSFLSPAGAYEQYF; DNA: TGTGCCAGCAGTTTCCTCTCCCCGGCAGGGGCCTACGAGCAGTACTTC
J: TRBJ2-4; size: NA; V: TRBV2; D: NA; CDR3: CASSDWGQGGGIQYF; DNA: TGTGCCAGCAGTGATTGGGGTCAAGGGGGGGGCATTCAGTACTTC
J: TRBJ2-7; size: NA; V: TRBV28; D: NA; CDR3: CASSTRIHEQYF; DNA: TGTGCCAGCAGTACCCGGATCCACGAGCAGTACTTC
J: TRBJ2-7; size: many; V: TRBV6-6; D: NA; CDR3: CASSYDWSAAPYEQYF; DNA: TGTGCCAGCAGTTACGATTGGTCCGCGGCCCCCTACGAGCAGTACTTC
J: TRBJ2-3; size: few; V: TRBV28; D: NA; CDR3: CASSLFSRSPTDTQYF; DNA: TGTGCCAGCAGTCTCTTCTCCCGGAGCCCGACAGATACGCAGTATTTT
J: TRBJ2-3; size: many; V: TRBV5-6; D: NA; CDR3: CASSPDFFSTDTQYF; DNA: TGTGCCAGCAGCCCCGACTTTTTTAGCACAGATACGCAGTATTTT
J: TRBJ2-1; size: many; V: TRBV27; D: NA; CDR3: CASSPNSKGKNEQFF; DNA: TGTGCCAGCAGTCCTAATTCCAAAGGGAAGAATGAGCAGTTCTTC
J: TRBJ2-7; size: NA; V: TRBV24-1; D: TRBD1; CDR3: CATSSTGTGGVSYEQYF; DNA: TGTGCCACCAGTTCAACCGGGACAGGGGGCGTCTCCTACGAGCAGTACTTC